The 5 T cell receptor beta chains below come from one sample, sequenced in a study of blood T cell repertoires in COVID-19. Some clones are missing from TCRdb's copy, which holds only in-frame ones; the method was immunoSEQ multiplex PCR. The sample lists tens of thousands of clones; roughly 84% were seen once. The sequenced sample consisted of peripheral blood. The receptor source for this set is a woman older than 75 with active or convalescent COVID-19.

V is TRBV12-3 or TRBV12-4 and J is TRBJ1-6, with D uncertain. The ends were cut back, 6 bases at V and 10 bases at J, with 10 bases in the middle. This CDR3 is 12 amino acids long. CDR3 nucleotides: TGTGCCAGCAGCCCCGACATCTCACCCCTCCACTTT. Translation gives CASSPDISPLHF.

The chain uses TRBV10-3 and TRBJ1-5; a possible D gene is TRBD1 (5 bases). The germline V gene encodes CDR1 ENHRY and CDR2 SYGVKD. The germline V and J ends were trimmed by 10 bases and 1 base, with 11 bases remaining between them. This CDR3 is built from 13 residues. The CDR3 reads CATSGHSNQPQHF. CDR3 in DNA: TGTGCCACCTCAGGGCACAGCAATCAGCCCCAGCATTTT.

The V and J genes are TRBV2 and TRBJ1-2, with 7 bases matching TRBD1. J lost 7 bases, V lost 0 bases, and 8 bases had no gene match. Germline CDR1 and CDR2: SNHLY and FYNNEI. The CDR3 totals 15 residues. DNA of the CDR3: TGTGCCAGCAGTGAAGCCCGACAGGGCGCTGTTGGCTACACCTTC. It specifies CASSEARQGAVGYTF.

The rearrangement joins TRBV6-1 to TRBJ1-2; a possible D gene is TRBD1 (5 bases). The V end was cut by 2 bases, the J end by 7 bases, with 11 bases between. The CDR3 is 13 amino acids. Germline V gives CDR1 MNHNS, CDR2 SASEGT. CDR3 sequence (DNA): TGTGCCAGCAGTGAACAGACAGTAGGTGGCTACACCTTC. As protein: CASSEQTVGGYTF.

V gene TRBV19 combines with J gene TRBJ1-2; maybe TRBD1 (5 bases). Per the germline V gene, CDR1 is LNHDA and CDR2 is SQIVND (reference sequence). CDR3 length equals 15 residues. The V end was cut by 3 bases, the J end by 8 bases, with 19 bases between. The CDR3 DNA is TGTGCCAGTAGTATGGGTACAGGACCTACCGCAGGCTACACCTTC. This gives the protein CASSMGTGPTAGYTF. Drawing the rest from reference TRBV19 and TRBJ1-2, the complete variable domain is DGGITQSPKYLFRKEGQNVTLSCEQNLNHDAMYWYRQDPGQGLRLIYYSQIVNDFQKGDIAEGYSVSREKKESFPLTVTSAQKNPTAFYLCASSMGTGPTAGYTFGSGTRLTVV.